This T cell receptor beta chain was retrieved from a study of CD8 T cells in Susac syndrome. When the RNA was reverse transcribed, random hexamers were used with an input of 0.5 to 1 ug. TCRdb reprocessed the immunoSEQ multiplex PCR reads with MiXCR, giving one entry per CDR3 protein. Of 130,000 or so distinct CDR3 sequences in the sample, around 96% were seen once. This clonotype was obtained from a human donor with multiple sclerosis. Sequencing input: CD4+ T cells from PBMCs.

CDR3 bases: TGTGCCAGCAGCACCCGGGGAGGGAACCTTGAGCAGTTCTTC. This gives the protein CASSTRGGNLEQFF. The chain is built from TRBV7-9 and TRBJ2-1; 7 bases align to TRBD2. Germline trimming cut 5 bases from V and 9 bases from J; bases unmatched to any gene: 10. The germline CDR1 and CDR2 sequences are SEHNR and FQNEAQ (reference sequence). The CDR3 contains 14 residues.